A selection of T cell receptor beta chains follows, all from one sample in a study of cytomegalovirus exposure and HLA in healthy donors. The method was immunoSEQ multiplex PCR; TCRdb's version includes in-frame clones alone and lacks a portion of them. The data hold 110,000 to 150,000 clones, with 76% observed a single time. The sequenced sample consisted of PBMCs. The receptors shown here come from a man aged 18 to 29 in good health and CMV-seronegative. Each CDR3 is given with its conserved first and last residue. The D gene is left open where the match is weak. A row's size may be missing; if present it is once, few, many or a size class.

.,TRBJ1-1,TRBV11-2,.,TGTGCCAGCAGCCGTATTAATCCGGGGTTTGCCCAAGCTTTCTTT,CASSRINPGFAQAFF
.,TRBJ2-7,TRBV11-2,TRBD2,TGTGCCAGCAGCTCGCTGCCGGGACTACCCTACGAGCAGTACTTC,CASSSLPGLPYEQYF
.,TRBJ2-1,TRBV30,TRBD1,TGTGCCTGGTTAAAACCCGGGACAGGGGCCAATGAGCAGTTCTTC,CAWLKPGTGANEQFF
.,TRBJ2-1,TRBV6-6,TRBD1,TGTGCCAGCAGAGCCGGACAGGCTCCGTTCTTC,CASRAGQAPFF
once,TRBJ1-2,TRBV2,.,TGTGCCAGCCTAAAGCGATCCGTATTCAACTATGGCTACACCTTC,CASLKRSVFNYGYTF
.,TRBJ2-7,TRBV2,TRBD2,TGTGCCAGCATCTCTAGCGGATTATCCTACGAGCAGTACTTC,CASISSGLSYEQYF
.,TRBJ1-2,TRBV6-5,TRBD1,TGTGCCAGCAGTTACTCGATCGGGGAACAGGGGCTCGGCTACACCTTC,CASSYSIGEQGLGYTF
.,TRBJ2-4,TRBV28,TRBD1,TGTGCCAGCAGTTTATCAGCGATCCGGGGACAGGCCAAAAACATTCAGTACTTC,CASSLSAIRGQAKNIQYF
.,TRBJ1-5,TRBV7-9,TRBD1,TGTGCCAGCAGCCCACCCCTTCAGGGGGCCGATCAGCCCCAGCATTTT,CASSPPLQGADQPQHF
once,TRBJ2-2,TRBV7-8,TRBD2,TGTGCCAGCAGCTTAGCGAGGCTAGCGGGCGGGGAGCTGTTTTTT,CASSLARLAGGELFF
.,TRBJ2-7,TRBV10-2,.,TGCGCCAGCGGACGGGGTAGTAACTACGAGCAGTACTTC,CASGRGSNYEQYF
few,TRBJ1-1,TRBV19,TRBD1,TGTGCCAGTAGTATCCGAGGGGGCCCTGAAGCTTTCTTT,CASSIRGGPEAFF
.,TRBJ2-7,TRBV6-5,.,TGTGCCAGCAGTGTGACAGAGAGCTCCTACGAGCAGTACTTC,CASSVTESSYEQYF
.,TRBJ2-7,TRBV19,TRBD1,TGTGCCAGTAGTTCCAGACAGGGGGCCTACGAGCAGTACTTC,CASSSRQGAYEQYF
.,TRBJ2-2,TRBV7-3,TRBD2,TGTGCCAGCAGCTTAATTCCTAGCGGGGGGCCAGGGACCGGGGAGCTGTTTTTT,CASSLIPSGGPGTGELFF
.,TRBJ2-4,TRBV19,TRBD2,TGTGCCAGTTTTGATTGGGAGGGGAACATTCAGTACTTC,CASFDWEGNIQYF